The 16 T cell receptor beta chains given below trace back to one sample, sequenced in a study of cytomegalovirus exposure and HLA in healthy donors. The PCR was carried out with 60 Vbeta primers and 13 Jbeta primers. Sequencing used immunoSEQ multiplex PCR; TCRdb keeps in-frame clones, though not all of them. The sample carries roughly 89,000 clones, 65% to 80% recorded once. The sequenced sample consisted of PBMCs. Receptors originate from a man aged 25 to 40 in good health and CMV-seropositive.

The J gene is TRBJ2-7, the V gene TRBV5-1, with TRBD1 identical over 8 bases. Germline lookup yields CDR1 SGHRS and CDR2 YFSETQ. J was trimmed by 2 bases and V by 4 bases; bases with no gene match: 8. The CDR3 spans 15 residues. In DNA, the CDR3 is TGCGCCAGCAGCCTGGTGGGGACAGGACCCTACGAGCAGTACTTC. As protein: CASSLVGTGPYEQYF.

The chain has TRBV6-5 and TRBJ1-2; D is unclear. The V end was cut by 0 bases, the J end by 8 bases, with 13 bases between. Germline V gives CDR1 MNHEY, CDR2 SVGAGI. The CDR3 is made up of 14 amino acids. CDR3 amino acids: CASSYSSRSGGYTF. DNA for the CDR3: TGTGCCAGCAGTTACTCCAGTCGATCGGGAGGCTACACCTTC.

This CDR3 reads CASSPPGTDTQYF. In nucleotides, the CDR3 is TGTGCCAGCAGCCCGCCAGGCACAGATACGCAGTATTTT. The chain uses TRBV5-4 and TRBJ2-3; D not resolved. The CDR3 spans 13 residues. CDR1 SGHNT and CDR2 YYREEE come from the germline V gene (reference sequence). V was trimmed by 4 bases and J by 1 base, leaving 7 bases between them.

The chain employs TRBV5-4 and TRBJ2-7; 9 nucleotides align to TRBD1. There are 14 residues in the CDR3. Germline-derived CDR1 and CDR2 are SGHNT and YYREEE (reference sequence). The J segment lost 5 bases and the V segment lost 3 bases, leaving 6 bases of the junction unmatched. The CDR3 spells CASSWGTGLNEQYF. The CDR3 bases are TGTGCCAGCAGCTGGGGGACAGGGTTGAACGAGCAGTACTTC.

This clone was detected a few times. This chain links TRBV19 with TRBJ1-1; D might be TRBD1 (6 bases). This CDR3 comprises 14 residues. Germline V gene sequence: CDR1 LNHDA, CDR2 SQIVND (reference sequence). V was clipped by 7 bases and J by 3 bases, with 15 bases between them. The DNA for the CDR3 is TGTGCCAGTAATGGGCCGGACAGATACACTGAAGCTTTCTTT. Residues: CASNGPDRYTEAFF.

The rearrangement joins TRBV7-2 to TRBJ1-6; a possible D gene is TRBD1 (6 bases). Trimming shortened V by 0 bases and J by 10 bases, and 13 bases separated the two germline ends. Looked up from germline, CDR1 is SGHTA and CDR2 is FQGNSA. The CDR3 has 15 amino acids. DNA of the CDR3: TGTGCCAGCAGCTTAGCGTCACAGGGAAGCTCACCCCTCCACTTT. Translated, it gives CASSLASQGSSPLHF.

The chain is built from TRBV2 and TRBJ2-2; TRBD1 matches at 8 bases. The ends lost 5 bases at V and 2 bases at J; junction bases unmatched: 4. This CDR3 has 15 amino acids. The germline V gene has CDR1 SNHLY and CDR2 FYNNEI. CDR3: CASSSGQANTGELFF. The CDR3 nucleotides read TGTGCCAGCAGTTCGGGACAGGCAAACACCGGGGAGCTGTTTTTT.

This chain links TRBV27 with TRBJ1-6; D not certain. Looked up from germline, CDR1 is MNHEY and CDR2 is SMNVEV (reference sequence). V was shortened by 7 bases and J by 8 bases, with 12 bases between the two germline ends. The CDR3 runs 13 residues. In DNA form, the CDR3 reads TGTGCCAGCACTTTCCATAGCGATTCACCCCTCCACTTT. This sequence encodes CASTFHSDSPLHF.

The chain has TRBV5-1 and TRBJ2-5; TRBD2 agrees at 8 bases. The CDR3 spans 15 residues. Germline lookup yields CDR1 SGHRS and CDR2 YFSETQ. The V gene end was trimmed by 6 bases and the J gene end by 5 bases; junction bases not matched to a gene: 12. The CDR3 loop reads CASIRNGGVTETQYF. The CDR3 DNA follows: TGCGCCAGCATTCGGAACGGGGGGGTCACGGAGACCCAGTACTTC.

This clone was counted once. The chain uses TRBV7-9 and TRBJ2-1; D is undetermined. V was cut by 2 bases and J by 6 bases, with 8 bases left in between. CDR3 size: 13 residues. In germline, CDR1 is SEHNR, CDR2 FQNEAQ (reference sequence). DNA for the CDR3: TGTGCCAGCAGCTTATCGGTCTCCAATGAGCAGTTCTTC. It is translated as CASSLSVSNEQFF.

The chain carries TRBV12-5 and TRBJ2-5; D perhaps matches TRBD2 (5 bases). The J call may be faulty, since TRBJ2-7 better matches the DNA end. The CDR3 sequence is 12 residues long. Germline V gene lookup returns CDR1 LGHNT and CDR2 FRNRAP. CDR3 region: CASGLGLGEQYF. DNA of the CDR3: TGTGCTAGTGGTCTCGGACTGGGCGAGCAGTACTTC.

The CDR3 sequence: CASSVGQGSNQPQHF. CDR3 DNA sequence: TGCGCCAGCAGCGTAGGACAGGGTAGCAATCAGCCCCAGCATTTT. This rearrangement joins TRBV10-2 to TRBJ1-5, with 8 bases that match TRBD1. The CDR3 sequence is 15 residues long. Per germline, CDR1 WSHSY and CDR2 SAAADI. Germline trimming cut 6 bases from V and 0 bases from J; bases unmatched to any gene: 4.

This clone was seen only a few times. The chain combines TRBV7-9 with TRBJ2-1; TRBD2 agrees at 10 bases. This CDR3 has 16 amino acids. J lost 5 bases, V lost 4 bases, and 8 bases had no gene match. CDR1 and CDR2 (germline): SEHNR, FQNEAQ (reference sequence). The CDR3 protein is CASSSGASGGHNEQFF. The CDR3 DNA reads TGTGCCAGCAGCTCGGGGGCTAGCGGGGGCCACAATGAGCAGTTCTTC. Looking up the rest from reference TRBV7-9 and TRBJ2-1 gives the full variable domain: DTGVSQNPRHKITKRGQNVTFRCDPISEHNRLYWYRQTLGQGPEFLTYFQNEAQLEKSRLLSDRFSAERPKGSFSTLEIQRTEQGDSAMYLCASSSGASGGHNEQFFGPGTRLTVL.

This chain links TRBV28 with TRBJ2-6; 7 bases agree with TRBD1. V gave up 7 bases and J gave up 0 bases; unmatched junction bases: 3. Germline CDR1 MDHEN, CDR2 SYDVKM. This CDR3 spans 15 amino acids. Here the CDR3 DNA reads TGTGCCAGCATTACAGGGGCCTCTGGGGCCAACGTCCTGACTTTC. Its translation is CASITGASGANVLTF.

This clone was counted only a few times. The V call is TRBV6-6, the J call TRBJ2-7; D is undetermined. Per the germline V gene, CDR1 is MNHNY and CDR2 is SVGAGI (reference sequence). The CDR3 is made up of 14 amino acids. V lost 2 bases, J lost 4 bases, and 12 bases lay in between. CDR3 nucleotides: TGTGCCAGCAGTTACGGCTCGGCGGCGTACGAGCAGTACTTC. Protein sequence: CASSYGSAAYEQYF.

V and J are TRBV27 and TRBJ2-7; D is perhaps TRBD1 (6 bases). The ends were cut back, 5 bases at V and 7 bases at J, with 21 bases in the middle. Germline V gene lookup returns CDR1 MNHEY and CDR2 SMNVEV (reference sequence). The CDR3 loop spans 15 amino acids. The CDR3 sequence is CASSPSRGTSWEQYF. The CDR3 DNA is TGTGCCAGCAGTCCGTCGAGGGGGACCTCTTGGGAGCAGTACTTC.